Detailed here is one TCR beta chain. This clone showed up just once. Its specific antigen is unknown. No qualities accompany the bases; no much larger clone lies one base away. The data were obtained in a study of shared clonotypes between healthy human individuals (dated by TCRdb to between 2020 and 2021). As for the study more broadly: The cohort comprised a couple of women and three men aged 18 to 49 years. For each donor, CD4 naive and CD4 memory were each given three plates, CD8 naive was given two plates, and CD8 memory was given one plate. To estimate repertoire size and how much clonotype sharing occurs between individuals, the study deeply sequenced the blood TCR repertoires of several healthy adults. To increase sequencing depth and limit assay-specific biases, TCR repertoire library preparation and sequencing were carried out by different laboratories using diverse techniques. Between about 0.8 and 9 billion PBMCs per donor were obtained by leukapheresis. Beyond this particular receptor, the publication reports: The small number of donors limited the genetic and exposure-history diversity represented. Sampling was restricted to blood, and TCR repertoires in tissues likely differ from the TCR repertoires found in blood. Sharing across a few donors was observed for approximately 4.6% of naive CD4, around 3.5% of naive CD8, roughly 2.4% of memory CD4, and roughly 0.4% of memory CD8 clonotypes. Even with the large sequencing depth, rarefaction of the sorted-subset datasets indicated that sequencing was incomplete. Higher generation probabilities were observed for clonotypes shared by all four sorted-subset donors than for non-shared clonotypes. Pairwise subsampling indicated that sequencing depth was expected to affect the degree of clonotype sharing among donors. Naive subsets generally had larger estimated clonotype richness than memory subsets.

For the CD8 naive samples, CD45RO-negative cells were positively selected for CCR7, yielding a CD45RA+CCR7+ population from which TemRA cells were excluded. Donors were healthy HIV-negative adults with no recently reported acute infections or vaccinations. All donors were Caucasian adults living in Nashville, Tennessee, USA. After blood collection by leukapheresis, PBMCs were isolated using Ficoll-Histopaque density gradient centrifugation and then cryopreserved in the vapor phase of liquid nitrogen. Purity and quantity of every magnetically sorted T cell population were checked by analytical flow cytometry. Genomic DNA was isolated from each sorted fraction and quantified by UV absorbance on a Nanodrop 2000c. TCR CDR3 regions were amplified from genomic DNA by multiplex PCR using the deep immunoSEQ assay. Genomic DNA extracted from each cell subset was distributed evenly over all wells of several immunoSEQ 96-well plates, and each plate served as one replicate. For sorted subsets, 200 ng of genomic DNA, equivalent to 30,000 or so T cell genomes, went into each replicate PCR. Purified libraries were measured with a Qubit 3.0 fluorometer, size-checked on a Bioanalyzer 2100, and measured again with the KAPA Library Quantification kit. A separate single-read 150-cycle Illumina NextSeq 550 flow cell was used to sequence each immunoSEQ 96-well plate. Turning to the authors' computational methods: Because the immunoSEQ output included only junctional sequences and no quality scores, the filtering could not be the same as the filtering used for full-length reads. Sequences were annotated with PyIR, a Python wrapper for IgBLAST v1.9, using IMGT germline references to assign V/J genes and CDR3. Reads with weak V/J assignments (E-value above 1e-6), missing CDR3, stop codons, out-of-frame junctions, or ambiguous translated residues were removed. V3J clonotypes were defined as sequences sharing the same inferred V gene, J gene, and CDR3 amino acid sequence. Percentage overlap between repertoires was computed as shared unique clonotypes divided by the size of the smaller repertoire. Repertoire richness was assessed with RTK rarefaction, the Chao1 estimator, and Recon v2.1 estimates of unobserved clonotypes. Generation probabilities for all TCRbeta clonotypes obtained by the gDNA method from a few donors were computed using OLGA. TCRdb took over this immuneACCESS table, retaining in-frame rearrangements with V and J assigned. Such tables are incomplete; in checked studies, under half of the missing clones stem from an unresolved V gene, and the remainder is unexplained. The V and J calls and the clone size are those of that table, but D and trimming were determined from the DNA. This sample lists around 2.1 million clones; 85% to 95% were detected once. The ten largest account for roughly 1.8% of the sample.

This sequence was found in a man aged 18 to 35 in good health. Some clones in this sample may be carry-over from other donors' samples. Sequenced sample: naive CD8+ T cells from PBMCs. The intended sense of this specimen's cell subset or site label: CD45RA+CCR7+.

The base sequence is TGTGCCAGCAGTTTGTGGGGACAGGGGATCTACGAGCAGTACTTC. Its amino acids are CASSLWGQGIYEQYF. The rearranged chain carries TRBV27 and TRBJ2-7; TRBD1 lines up with 10 middle nucleotides. The CDR1 and CDR2 encoded by the germline V gene (reference sequence) are MNHEY and SMNVEV. From the cysteine through the phenylalanine, the CDR3 covers 15 amino acids. The DNA shown is the 45-base CDR3, in frame from base 1. Trimming removed 3 bases from V and 3 bases from J; the gene matches leave 5 bases unexplained.